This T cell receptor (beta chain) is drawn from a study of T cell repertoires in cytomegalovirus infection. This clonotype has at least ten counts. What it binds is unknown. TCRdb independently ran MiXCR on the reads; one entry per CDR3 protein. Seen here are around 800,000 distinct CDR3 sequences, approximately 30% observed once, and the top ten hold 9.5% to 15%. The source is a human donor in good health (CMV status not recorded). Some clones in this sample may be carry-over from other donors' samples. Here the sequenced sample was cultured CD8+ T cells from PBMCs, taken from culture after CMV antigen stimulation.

CDR3 DNA sequence: TGTGCCAGCAGTGAATGGCGGGTTGGAAGGAACACTGAAGCTTTCTTT. Translated, it gives CASSEWRVGRNTEAFF. The V and J genes are TRBV25-1 and TRBJ1-1; D not resolved. In germline, CDR1 is MGHDK, CDR2 SYGVNS. This CDR3 is 16 amino acids long. Trimming left V 1 base short and J 1 base short, with 13 bases between.